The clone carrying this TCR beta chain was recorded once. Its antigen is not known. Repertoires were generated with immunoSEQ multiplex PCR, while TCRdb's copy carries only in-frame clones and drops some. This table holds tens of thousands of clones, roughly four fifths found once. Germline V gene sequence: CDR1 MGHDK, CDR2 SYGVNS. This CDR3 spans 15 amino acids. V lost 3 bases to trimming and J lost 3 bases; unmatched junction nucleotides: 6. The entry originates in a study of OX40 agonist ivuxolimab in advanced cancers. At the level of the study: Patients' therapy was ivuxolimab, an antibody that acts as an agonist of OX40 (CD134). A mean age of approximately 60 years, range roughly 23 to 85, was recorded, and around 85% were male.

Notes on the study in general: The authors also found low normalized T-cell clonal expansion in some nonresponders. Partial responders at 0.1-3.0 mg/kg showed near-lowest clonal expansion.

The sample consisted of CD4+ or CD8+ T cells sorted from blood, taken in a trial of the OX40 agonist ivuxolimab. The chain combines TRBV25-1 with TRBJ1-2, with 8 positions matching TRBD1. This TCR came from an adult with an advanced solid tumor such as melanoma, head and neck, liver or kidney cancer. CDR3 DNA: TGTGCCAGCAGTGATAAAAACAGGGGGGACTATGGCTACACCTTC. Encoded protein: CASSDKNRGDYGYTF.